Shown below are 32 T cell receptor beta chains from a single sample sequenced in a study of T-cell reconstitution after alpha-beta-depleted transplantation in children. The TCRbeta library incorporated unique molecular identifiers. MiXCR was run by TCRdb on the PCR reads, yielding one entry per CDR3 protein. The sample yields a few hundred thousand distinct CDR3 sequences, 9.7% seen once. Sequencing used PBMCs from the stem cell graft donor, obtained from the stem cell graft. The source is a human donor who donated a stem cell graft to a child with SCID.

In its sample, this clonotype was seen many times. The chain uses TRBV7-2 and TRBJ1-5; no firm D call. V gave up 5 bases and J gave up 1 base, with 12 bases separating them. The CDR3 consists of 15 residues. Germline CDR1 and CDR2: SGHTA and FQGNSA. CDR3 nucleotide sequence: TGTGCCAGCAGCCCCGGTGCAGCCAGCAATCAGCCCCAGCATTTT. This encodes CASSPGAASNQPQHF.

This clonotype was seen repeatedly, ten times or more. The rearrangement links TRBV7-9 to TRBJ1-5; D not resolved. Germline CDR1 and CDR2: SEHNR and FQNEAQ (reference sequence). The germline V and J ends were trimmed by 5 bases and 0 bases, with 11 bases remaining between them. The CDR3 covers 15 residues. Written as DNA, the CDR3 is TGTGCCAGCAGCCCAGTGGGAACTAGCAATCAGCCCCAGCATTTT. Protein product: CASSPVGTSNQPQHF. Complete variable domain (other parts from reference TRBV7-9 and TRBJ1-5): DTGVSQNPRHKITKRGQNVTFRCDPISEHNRLYWYRQTLGQGPEFLTYFQNEAQLEKSRLLSDRFSAERPKGSFSTLEIQRTEQGDSAMYLCASSPVGTSNQPQHFGDGTRLSIL.

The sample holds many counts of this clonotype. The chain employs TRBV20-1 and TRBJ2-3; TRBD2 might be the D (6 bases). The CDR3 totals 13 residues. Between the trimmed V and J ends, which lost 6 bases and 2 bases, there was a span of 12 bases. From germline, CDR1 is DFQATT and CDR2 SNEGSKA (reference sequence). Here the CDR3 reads CSAIRGFTDTQYF. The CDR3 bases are TGCAGTGCCATACGGGGGTTCACAGATACGCAGTATTTT.

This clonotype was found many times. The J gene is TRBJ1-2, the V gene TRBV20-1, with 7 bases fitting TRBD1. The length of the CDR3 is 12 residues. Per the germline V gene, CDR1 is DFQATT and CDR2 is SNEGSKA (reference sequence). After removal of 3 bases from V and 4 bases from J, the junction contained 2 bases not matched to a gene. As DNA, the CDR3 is TGCAGTGCTAGGGGGACAGTCTATGGCTACACCTTC. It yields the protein CSARGTVYGYTF.

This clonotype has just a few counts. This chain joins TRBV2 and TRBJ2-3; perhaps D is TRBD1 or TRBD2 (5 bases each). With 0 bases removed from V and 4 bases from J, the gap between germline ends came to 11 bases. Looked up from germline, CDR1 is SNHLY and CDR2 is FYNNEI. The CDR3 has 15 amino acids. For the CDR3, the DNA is TGTGCCAGCAGTGAAGCGAGGGGCAGCGCAGATACGCAGTATTTT. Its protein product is CASSEARGSADTQYF.

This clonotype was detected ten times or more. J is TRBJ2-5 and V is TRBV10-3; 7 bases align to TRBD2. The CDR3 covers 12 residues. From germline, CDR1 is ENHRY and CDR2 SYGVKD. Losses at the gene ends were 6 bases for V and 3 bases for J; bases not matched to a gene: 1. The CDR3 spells CAIRGGEETQYF. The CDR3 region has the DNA TGTGCCATCAGGGGAGGGGAAGAGACCCAGTACTTC.

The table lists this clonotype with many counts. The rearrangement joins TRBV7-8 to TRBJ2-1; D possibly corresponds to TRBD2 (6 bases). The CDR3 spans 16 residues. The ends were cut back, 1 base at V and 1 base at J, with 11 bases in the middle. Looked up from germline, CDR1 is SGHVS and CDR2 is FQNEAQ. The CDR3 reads CASSLGAGTSYNEQFF. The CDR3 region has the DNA TGTGCCAGCAGCTTAGGGGCGGGGACTTCCTACAATGAGCAGTTCTTC.

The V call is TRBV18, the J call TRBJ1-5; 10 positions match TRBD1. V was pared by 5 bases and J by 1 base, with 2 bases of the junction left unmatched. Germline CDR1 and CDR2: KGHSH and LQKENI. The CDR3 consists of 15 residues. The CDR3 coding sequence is TGTGCCAGCTCAAGGGGACAGGGGAGCAATCAGCCCCAGCATTTT. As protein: CASSRGQGSNQPQHF.

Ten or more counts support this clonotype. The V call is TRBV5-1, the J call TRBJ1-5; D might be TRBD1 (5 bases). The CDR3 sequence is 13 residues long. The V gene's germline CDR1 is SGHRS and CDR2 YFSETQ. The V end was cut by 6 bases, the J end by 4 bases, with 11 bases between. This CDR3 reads CASIKRGNQPQHF. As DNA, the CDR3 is TGCGCCAGCATCAAGCGGGGGAATCAGCCCCAGCATTTT.

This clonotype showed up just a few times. CDR3 sequence reads: CASSPLMNTEAFF. DNA of the CDR3: TGTGCCAGCTCACCACTAATGAACACTGAAGCTTTCTTT. The V call is TRBV18, the J call TRBJ1-1, with D uncertain. Deletions cut 1 base from V and 0 bases from J, with 3 bases between. The CDR3 sequence is 13 residues long. Germline V gene data show CDR1 as KGHSH and CDR2 as LQKENI.

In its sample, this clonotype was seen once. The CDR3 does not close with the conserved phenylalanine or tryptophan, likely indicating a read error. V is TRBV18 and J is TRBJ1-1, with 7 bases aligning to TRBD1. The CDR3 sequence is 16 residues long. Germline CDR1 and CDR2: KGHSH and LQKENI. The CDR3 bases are TGTGCCAGCTCACCAAATTTGGACAGGAGCAACACCGAAGCTTTCTCT. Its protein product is CASSPNLDRSNTEAFS.

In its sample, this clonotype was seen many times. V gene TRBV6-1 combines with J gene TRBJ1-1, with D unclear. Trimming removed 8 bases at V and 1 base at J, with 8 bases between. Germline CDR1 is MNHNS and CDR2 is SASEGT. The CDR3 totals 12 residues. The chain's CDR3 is CASCTANTEAFF. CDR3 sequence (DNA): TGTGCCAGCTGTACAGCGAACACTGAAGCTTTCTTT.

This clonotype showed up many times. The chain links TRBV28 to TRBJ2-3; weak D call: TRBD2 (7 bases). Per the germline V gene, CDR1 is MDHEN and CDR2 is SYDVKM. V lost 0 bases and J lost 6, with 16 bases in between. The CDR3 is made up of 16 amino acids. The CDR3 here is CASSLWKGGAEDTQYF. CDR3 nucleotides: TGTGCCAGCAGTTTATGGAAGGGGGGGGCAGAGGATACGCAGTATTTT.

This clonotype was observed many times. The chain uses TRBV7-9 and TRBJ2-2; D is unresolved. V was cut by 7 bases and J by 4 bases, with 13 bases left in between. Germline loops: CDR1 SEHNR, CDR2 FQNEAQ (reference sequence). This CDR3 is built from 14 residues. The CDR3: CASKSPAGTGELFF. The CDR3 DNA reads TGTGCCAGCAAATCCCCGGCAGGCACCGGGGAGCTGTTTTTT.

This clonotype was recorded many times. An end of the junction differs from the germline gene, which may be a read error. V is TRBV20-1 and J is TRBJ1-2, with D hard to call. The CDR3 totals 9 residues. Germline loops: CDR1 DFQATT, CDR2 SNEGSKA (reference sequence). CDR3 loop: CSAGTPGAF. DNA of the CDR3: TGCAGTGCTGGTACCCCCGGGGCCTTC.

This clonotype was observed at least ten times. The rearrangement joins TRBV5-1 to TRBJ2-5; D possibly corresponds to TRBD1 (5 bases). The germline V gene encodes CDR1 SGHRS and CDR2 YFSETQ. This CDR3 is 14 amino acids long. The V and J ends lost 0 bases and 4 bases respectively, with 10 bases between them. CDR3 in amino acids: CASSLGRAPETQYF. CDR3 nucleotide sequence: TGCGCCAGCAGCTTGGGCAGGGCCCCAGAGACCCAGTACTTC.

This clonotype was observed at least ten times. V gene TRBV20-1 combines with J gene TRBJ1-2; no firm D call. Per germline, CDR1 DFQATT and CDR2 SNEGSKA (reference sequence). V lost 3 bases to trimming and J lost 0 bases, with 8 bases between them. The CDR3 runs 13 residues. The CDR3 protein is CSARGRANYGYTF. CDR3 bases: TGCAGTGCTAGGGGTAGAGCTAACTATGGCTACACCTTC.

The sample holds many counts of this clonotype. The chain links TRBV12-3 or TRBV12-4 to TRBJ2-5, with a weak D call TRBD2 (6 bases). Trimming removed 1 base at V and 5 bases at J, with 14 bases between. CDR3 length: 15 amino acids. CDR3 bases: TGTGCCAGCAGTTTAGTCAGTGGGGGGACGGAGACCCAGTACTTC. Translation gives CASSLVSGGTETQYF.

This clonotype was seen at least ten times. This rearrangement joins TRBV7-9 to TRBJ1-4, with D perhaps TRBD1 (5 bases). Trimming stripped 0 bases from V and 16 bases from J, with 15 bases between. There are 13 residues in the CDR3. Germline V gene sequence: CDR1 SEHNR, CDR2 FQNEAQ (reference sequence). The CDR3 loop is CASSLAGSRVTFF. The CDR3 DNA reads TGTGCCAGCAGCTTAGCGGGAAGCAGGGTCACGTTTTTT.

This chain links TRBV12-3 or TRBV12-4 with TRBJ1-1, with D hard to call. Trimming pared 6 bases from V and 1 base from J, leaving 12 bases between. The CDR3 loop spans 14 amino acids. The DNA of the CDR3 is TGTGCCAGCAGAATCGGTCAGGAGAACACTGAAGCTTTCTTT. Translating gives CASRIGQENTEAFF.

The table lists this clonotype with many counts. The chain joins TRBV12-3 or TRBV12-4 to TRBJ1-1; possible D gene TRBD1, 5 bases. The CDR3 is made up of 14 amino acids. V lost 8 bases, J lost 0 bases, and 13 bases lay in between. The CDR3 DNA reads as TGTGCCAGCCAGGGACGGTTCATGAACACTGAAGCTTTCTTT. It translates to CASQGRFMNTEAFF.

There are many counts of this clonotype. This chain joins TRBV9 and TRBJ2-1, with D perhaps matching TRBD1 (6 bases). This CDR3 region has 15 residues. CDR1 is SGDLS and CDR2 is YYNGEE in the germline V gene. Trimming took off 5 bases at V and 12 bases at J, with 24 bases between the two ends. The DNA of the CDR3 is TGTGCCAGCAGGGTGACGGGACGGATGCTACAGGGGCAGTTCTTC. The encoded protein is CASRVTGRMLQGQFF.

In nucleotides, the CDR3 is TGTGCCACCAGCAGAGAGCCCTTGCCGGAGACCCAGTACTTC. It yields the protein CATSREPLPETQYF. This rearrangement joins TRBV15 to TRBJ2-5; D ambiguous. Germline assignment: CDR1 LNHNV and CDR2 YYDKDF (reference sequence). This CDR3 has 14 residues. Trimming removed 0 bases at V and 5 bases at J, with 10 bases between. Combining the CDR3 with reference TRBV15 and TRBJ2-5 gives the whole variable domain DAMVIQNPRYQVTQFGKPVTLSCSQTLNHNVMYWYQQKSSQAPKLLFHYYDKDFNNEADTPDNFQSRRPNTSFCFLDIRSPGLGDTAMYLCATSREPLPETQYFGPGTRLLVL.

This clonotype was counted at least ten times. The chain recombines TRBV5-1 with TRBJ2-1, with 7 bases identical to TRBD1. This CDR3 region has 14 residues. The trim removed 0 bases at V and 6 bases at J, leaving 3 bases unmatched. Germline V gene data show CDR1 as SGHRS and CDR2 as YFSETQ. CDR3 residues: CASSLGQGSNEQFF. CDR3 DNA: TGCGCCAGCAGCTTGGGACAGGGTAGCAATGAGCAGTTCTTC.

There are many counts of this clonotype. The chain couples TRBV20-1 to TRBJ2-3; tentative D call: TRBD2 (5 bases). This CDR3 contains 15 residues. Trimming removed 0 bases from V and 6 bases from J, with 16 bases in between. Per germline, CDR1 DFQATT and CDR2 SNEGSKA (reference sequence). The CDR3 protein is CSARDAPGWRDTQYF. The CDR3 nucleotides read TGCAGTGCTAGAGATGCCCCGGGTTGGAGGGATACGCAGTATTTT.

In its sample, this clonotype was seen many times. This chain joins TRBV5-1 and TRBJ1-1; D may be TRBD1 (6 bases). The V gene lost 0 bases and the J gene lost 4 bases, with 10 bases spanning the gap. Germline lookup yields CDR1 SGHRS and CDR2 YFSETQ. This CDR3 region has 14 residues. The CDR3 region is CASSLGRGATEAFF. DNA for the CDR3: TGCGCCAGCAGCTTGGGCAGGGGTGCCACTGAAGCTTTCTTT.

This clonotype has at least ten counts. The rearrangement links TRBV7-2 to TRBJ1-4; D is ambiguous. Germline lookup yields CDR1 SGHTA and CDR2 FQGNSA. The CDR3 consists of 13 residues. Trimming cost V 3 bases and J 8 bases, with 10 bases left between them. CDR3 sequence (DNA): TGTGCCAGCAGCTTTGACGACGGGGAAAAACTGTTTTTT. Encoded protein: CASSFDDGEKLFF.

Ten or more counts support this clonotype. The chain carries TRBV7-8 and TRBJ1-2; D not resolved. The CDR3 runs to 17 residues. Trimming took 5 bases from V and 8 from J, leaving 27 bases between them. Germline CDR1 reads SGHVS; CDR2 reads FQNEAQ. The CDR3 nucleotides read TGTGCCAGCAGCCTCGAGGGCTCACTTATGGAAGGAACGGGCTACACCTTC. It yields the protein CASSLEGSLMEGTGYTF. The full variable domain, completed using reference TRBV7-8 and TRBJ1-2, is GAGVSQSPRYKVAKRGQDVALRCDPISGHVSLFWYQQALGQGPEFLTYFQNEAQLDKSGLPSDRFFAERPEGSVSTLKIQRTQQEDSAVYLCASSLEGSLMEGTGYTFGSGTRLTVV.

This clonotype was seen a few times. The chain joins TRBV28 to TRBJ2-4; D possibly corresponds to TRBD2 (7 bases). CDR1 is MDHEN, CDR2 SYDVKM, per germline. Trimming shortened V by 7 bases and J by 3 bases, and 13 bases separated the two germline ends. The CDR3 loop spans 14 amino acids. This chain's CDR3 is CASKAGGLKNIQYF. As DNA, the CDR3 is TGTGCCAGCAAGGCCGGGGGGCTCAAAAACATTCAGTACTTC.

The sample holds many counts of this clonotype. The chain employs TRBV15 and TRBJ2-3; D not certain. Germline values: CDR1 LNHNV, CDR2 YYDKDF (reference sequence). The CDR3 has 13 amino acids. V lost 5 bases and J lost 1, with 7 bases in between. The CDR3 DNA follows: TGTGCCACCAGCGCGGTGGGCACAGATACGCAGTATTTT. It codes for CATSAVGTDTQYF.

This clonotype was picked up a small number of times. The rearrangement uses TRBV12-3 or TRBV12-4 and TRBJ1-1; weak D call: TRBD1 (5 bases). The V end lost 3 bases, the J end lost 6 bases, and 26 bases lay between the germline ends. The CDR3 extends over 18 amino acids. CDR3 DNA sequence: TGTGCCAGCAGTTTCAGCCCCAAATTTGAGGGGAATATCGCTGAAGCTTTCTTT. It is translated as CASSFSPKFEGNIAEAFF.

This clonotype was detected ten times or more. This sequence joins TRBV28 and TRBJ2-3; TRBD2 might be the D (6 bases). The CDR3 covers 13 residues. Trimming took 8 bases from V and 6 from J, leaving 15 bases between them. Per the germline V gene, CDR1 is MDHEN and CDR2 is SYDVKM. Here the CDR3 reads CASLGGVRDTQYF. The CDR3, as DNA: TGTGCCAGCCTGGGGGGTGTACGGGATACGCAGTATTTT.